Below, one T cell receptor beta chain is given with its context. The junction departs from germline at one end; a sequencing error may be responsible. The data originate from a study of control samples from healthy donors and cancer patients. Germline V gene data show CDR1 as LNHNV and CDR2 as YYDKDF (reference sequence). This CDR3 comprises 14 residues. The data were produced by immunoSEQ multiplex PCR, yet TCRdb's version contains in-frame clones alone and is incomplete. The sample contains 35,000 to 55,000 clones, around 93% of which appear only once. The sequence derives from a woman in her thirties or forties with head and neck cancer. This chain connects TRBV15 to TRBJ2-7; D may be TRBD2 (6 bases). Sequencing used PBMCs. For the CDR3, the DNA is TGTGCCACCAGCAGAACCCCAGCCCAAGCGGGCCTCATCTTC. Its protein is CATSRTPAQAGLIF.